The subject of this entry is one T cell receptor (beta chain). Its specific antigen is unknown. No base-level quality is on record; no much larger clone is a single base apart. Genomic DNA was used for TRB sequencing, which was performed with the immunoSEQ assay at survey resolution or with the hsTCRB kit. In the source study's methods: The immunoSEQ software handled the initial read processing, while the LymphoSeq R package was used for the repertoire analyses. For each TRB dataset, clonality was calculated as 1 minus normalized Shannon entropy, and the Gini coefficient was computed as well. To infer phenotypes in unsorted samples, TRB sequences from sorted subsets of the recipient or donor were mapped onto unsorted samples from the same recipient. The table was pulled from immuneACCESS by TCRdb, which kept in-frame rearrangements only. Such tables lose some clones; where checked, under half of the loss comes from unresolved V genes, and the rest has no known cause. Clone size and the V and J calls come from that table; the DNA yielded D and trimming. This sample gives some 8,500 clones in total; under 90% of them show up just once. Clones ranked in the top ten supply approximately 23% of the sample.

The source of the sample is a study of T cells after posttransplantation cyclophosphamide (TCRdb year 2016). Context from the whole study: Using TRB sequencing, the study followed how the T cell repertoire reconstituted after myeloablative bone marrow transplantation in which posttransplantation cyclophosphamide served as GVHD prophylaxis. Samples from about 37 PTCy-treated patients and under 20 related bone marrow donors of those patients were subjected to antigen receptor sequencing. TRB sequencing was performed on blood from all 35 or so PTCy patients with 1-year posttransplant specimens. Up to 3 additional blood samples from 2 to 5.2 years after transplant were also TRB-sequenced in 3 patients, as was pretransplant blood from 4 patients. Because TRA and TRB clonality correlated tightly in roughly 10 samples, the subsequent TCR analyses were limited to TRB only. Public TRB sequences were checked against a database of over 3,500 sequences associated with responses to pathogens, tumor antigens, self-antigens and alloantigens. On the study overall, not on this receptor specifically: At 1-2 months, donor-recipient similarity was low but rose over the first year, and the later blood repertoires were often dominated by donor CD8+ memory clones. The TRB repertoires of T cells infiltrating skin or the GI tract showed only limited overlap with the TRB repertoires found in blood. Across 45 patients, recipient CMV seropositivity and CMV reactivation were highly associated with TRB clonality; PTCy diversity was similar to CNI/methotrexate controls.

The sample's treatment or condition label, in plain terms: high-dose cyclophosphamide on days +3 and +4 as single-agent GVHD prophylaxis. For conditioning, the PTCy patients got busulfan and fludarabine, then a related or unrelated marrow graft, followed by cyclophosphamide on days +3 and +4. PTCy-treated patients were drawn from a prospective multi-institutional clinical trial. Peripheral blood and bone marrow mononuclear cells were isolated by Ficoll-Hypaque density centrifugation and cryopreserved. The V end loses 2 bases and the J end loses 3 bases, and a stretch of 14 bases separates them. Reading from cysteine to phenylalanine, the CDR3 counts 16 amino acids. The CDR3 DNA has 48 bases and is translated from base 1. The germline V gene (reference sequence) specifies MNHEY as CDR1 and SMNVEV as CDR2.

This TCR derives from a female patient in her forties who received an allogeneic stem cell transplant from an unrelated donor, was CMV-positive, and had no GVHD. After a transplant, the graft donor may have provided part of the T cells. The sample in question was PBMCs, obtained after allogeneic stem cell transplant with posttransplant cyclophosphamide. The sequence links TRBV27 to TRBJ1-3; no D gene call is confident. The sequence in DNA is TGTGCCAGCAGTTTAAAAGGCACAGCAATTGGAAACACCATATATTTT. Translated, this gives CASSLKGTAIGNTIYF.